This T cell receptor beta chain was captured in a study of OX40 agonist ivuxolimab in advanced cancers. Broader study findings: No antigen was identified for the clonally expanded peripheral T cells. CD8+ T cells averaged more expanded clones than CD4+.

Points on this clone: What it recognizes is unknown.

The V and J ends lost 4 bases and 3 bases respectively, with 15 bases between them. Germline V gene lookup returns CDR1 GTSNPN and CDR2 SVGIG (reference sequence). The CDR3 loop spans 14 amino acids. This table comes from immunoSEQ multiplex PCR, and its TCRdb copy is limited to in-frame clones, with some not included. The repertoire holds about 90,000 clones, with about 90% as singletons. Systemic immunosuppression or autoimmune disease history was grounds to exclude patients. This clonotype originated in an adult with an advanced solid tumor such as melanoma, head and neck, liver or kidney cancer. The specimen comprised CD4+ or CD8+ T cells sorted from blood, sampled in a trial of the OX40 agonist ivuxolimab. The V and J genes are TRBV30 and TRBJ1-2; D is possibly TRBD1 (6 bases). The CDR3 sequence is CAWNPIGGYYGYTF. CDR3 sequence (DNA): TGTGCCTGGAACCCCATAGGGGGGTACTATGGCTACACCTTC. Supplemented by reference TRBV30 and TRBJ1-2, the full variable domain reads SQTIHQWPATLVQPVGSPLSLECTVEGTSNPNLYWYRQAAGRGLQLLFYSVGIGQISSEVPQNLSASRPQDRQFILSSKKLLLSDSGFYLCAWNPIGGYYGYTFGSGTRLTVV.